These 9 T cell receptor beta chains were all obtained from the same sample, sequenced in a study of cytomegalovirus exposure and HLA in healthy donors. It was with 60 Vbeta and 13 Jbeta primers that the PCR ran. Repertoires were generated with immunoSEQ multiplex PCR, while TCRdb's copy carries only in-frame clones and drops some. The profile covers about 140,000 clones, with roughly four fifths appearing a single time and 2% taken by the ten largest. Source material: PBMCs. The origin of the receptors is a man aged 30 to 39 in good health and CMV-seronegative.

Note on this clone: Other DNA variants within this sample encode the same CDR3. The chain couples TRBV5-1 to TRBJ2-1; 10 nucleotides align to TRBD2. The germline V gene encodes CDR1 SGHRS and CDR2 YFSETQ. Trimming removed 4 bases from V and 0 bases from J; junction bases left unmatched: 10. The CDR3 is 18 residues long. CDR3 sequence reads: CASSLSSGSTGSYNEQFF. CDR3 in DNA: TGCGCCAGCAGCCTATCTAGCGGGAGTACGGGCTCCTACAATGAGCAGTTCTTC. Full variable domain (outside the CDR3, taken from reference TRBV5-1 and TRBJ2-1): KAGVTQTPRYLIKTRGQQVTLSCSPISGHRSVSWYQQTPGQGLQFLFEYFSETQRNKGNFPGRFSGRQFSNSRSEMNVSTLELGDSALYLCASSLSSGSTGSYNEQFFGPGTRLTVL.

V and J are TRBV11-3 and TRBJ1-4; 8 bases line up with TRBD1. CDR1 and CDR2 from the germline V gene are SGHNT and YENEEA. The CDR3 runs 16 residues. With 1 base clipped from V and 6 bases from J, the junction kept 7 bases outside the gene matches. The CDR3 loop reads CASSLGPGGGDEKLFF. The CDR3 DNA reads as TGTGCCAGCAGCTTAGGACCAGGGGGCGGGGATGAAAAACTGTTTTTT. Based on the CDR3 plus reference TRBV11-3 and TRBJ1-4, the full variable domain is EAGVVQSPRYKIIEKKQPVAFWCNPISGHNTLYWYLQNLGQGPELLIRYENEEAVDDSQLPKDRFSAERLKGVDSTLKIQPAELGDSAVYLCASSLGPGGGDEKLFFGSGTQLSVL.

V gene TRBV6-5 combines with J gene TRBJ2-7; no firm D call. In germline, CDR1 is MNHEY, CDR2 SVGAGI. V was clipped by 1 base and J by 3 bases, with 13 bases between them. This CDR3 contains 15 residues. The CDR3 is CASSYFGRSFYEQYF. As DNA, the CDR3 is TGTGCCAGCAGTTACTTCGGCAGGTCCTTCTACGAGCAGTACTTC.

This clone was detected once. The V and J genes are TRBV4-2 and TRBJ1-2; 7 nucleotides align to TRBD1. Looked up from germline, CDR1 is LGHNA and CDR2 is YNFKEQ. Trimming removed 0 bases from V and 1 base from J; junction bases left unmatched: 2. There are 15 residues in the CDR3. The CDR3 DNA is TGTGCCAGCAGCCAAGATGGGACAGTTAACTATGGCTACACCTTC. Its protein product is CASSQDGTVNYGYTF.

This chain connects TRBV5-1 to TRBJ2-5; 13 bases agree with TRBD2. V trimming: 0 bases; J trimming: 11 bases; junction bases outside the gene matches: 13. This CDR3 contains 17 residues. Germline CDR1 reads SGHRS; CDR2 reads YFSETQ. Here the CDR3 DNA reads TGCGCCAGCAGCTTGGCCCGAACTAGCGGGAGGGCCAAAAAGCAGTACTTC. This encodes CASSLARTSGRAKKQYF.

The chain combines TRBV15 with TRBJ2-1; 8 nucleotides agree with TRBD2. The CDR3 totals 16 residues. In germline, CDR1 is LNHNV, CDR2 YYDKDF (reference sequence). V dropped 2 bases and J dropped 3; count of bases not matched to a gene: 6. CDR3 bases: TGTGCCACCAGCAGAACCGGGACTAGGTTCTACAATGAGCAGTTCTTC. Protein: CATSRTGTRFYNEQFF.

The chain has TRBV7-3 and TRBJ2-2, with 7 nucleotides matching TRBD1. The CDR3 extends over 15 amino acids. Per germline, CDR1 SGHTA and CDR2 FQGTGA. The J segment lost 4 bases and the V segment lost 3 bases, leaving 5 bases of the junction unmatched. In nucleotides, the CDR3 is TGTGCCAGCAGCTTGAACAGGGGTGGCACCGGGGAGCTGTTTTTT. Encoded protein: CASSLNRGGTGELFF. The full variable domain, rest sourced from reference TRBV7-3 and TRBJ2-2, is GAGVSQTPSNKVTEKGKYVELRCDPISGHTALYWYRQSLGQGPEFLIYFQGTGAADDSGLPNDRFFAVRPEGSVSTLKIQRTERGDSAVYLCASSLNRGGTGELFFGEGSRLTVL.

This rearrangement joins TRBV7-6 to TRBJ2-1; the match to TRBD1 covers 8 bases. The V and J ends lost 2 bases and 0 bases, in that order; junction bases with no gene match: 0. CDR1 is SGHVS and CDR2 is FNYEAQ in the germline V gene. This CDR3 is built from 15 residues. CDR3 coding DNA: TGTGCCAGCAGCTTACAGGGGGCCTCCTACAATGAGCAGTTCTTC. Translating it yields CASSLQGASYNEQFF.

The chain employs TRBV6-1 and TRBJ2-6; D call uncertain. Germline V CDR1 and CDR2: MNHNS, SASEGT. The CDR3 loop spans 15 amino acids. Trimming removed 6 bases at V and 1 base at J, with 10 bases between. CDR3 region: CASSRRPSGANVLTF. CDR3 DNA: TGTGCCAGCAGCCGCAGGCCATCTGGGGCCAACGTCCTGACTTTC.